The text below deals with one T cell receptor (beta chain). Its cognate antigen is unknown. This record belongs to a study of OX40 agonist ivuxolimab in advanced cancers. Study summary: As their treatment, patients were administered ivuxolimab, an agonistic anti-OX40 (CD134) antibody. Intravenous ivuxolimab was administered to patients every 2 weeks at 0.01 to 10 mg/kg.

Clones were read by immunoSEQ multiplex PCR, and TCRdb kept only the in-frame ones, dropping some. Of 75,000 to 95,000 clones in the sample, 65% to 90% were seen once. This CDR3 is built from 17 residues. V lost 1 base to trimming and J lost 4 bases; unmatched junction nucleotides: 8. Germline V CDR1 and CDR2: LNHNV, YYDKDF (reference sequence). General study results and limits: The specificity for antigen of the expanded peripheral T cells was not determined.

V usage is TRBV15 and J usage is TRBJ2-2; 8 nucleotides line up with TRBD2. Sequenced here: CD4+ or CD8+ T cells sorted from blood, sampled in a trial of the OX40 agonist ivuxolimab. The receptor comes from an adult with an advanced solid tumor such as melanoma, head and neck, liver or kidney cancer. The CDR3 here is CATSRGDLAGLTGELFF. As DNA, the CDR3 is TGTGCCACCAGCAGAGGGGATCTAGCGGGTCTCACCGGGGAGCTGTTTTTT. Variable domain in full (rest from reference TRBV15 and TRBJ2-2): DAMVIQNPRYQVTQFGKPVTLSCSQTLNHNVMYWYQQKSSQAPKLLFHYYDKDFNNEADTPDNFQSRRPNTSFCFLDIRSPGLGDTAMYLCATSRGDLAGLTGELFFGEGSRLTVL.